The 24 T cell receptor beta chains below all came from one sample that was sequenced in a study of OX40 agonist ivuxolimab in advanced cancers. Sequencing was performed with immunoSEQ multiplex PCR; in TCRdb, only in-frame clones are kept and a portion is missing. The table has 60,000 or so clones, less than 90% seen once. Sequencing used CD4+ or CD8+ T cells sorted from blood, obtained in a trial of the OX40 agonist ivuxolimab. These receptor sequences come from an adult with an advanced solid tumor such as melanoma, head and neck, liver or kidney cancer.

This sequence joins TRBV30 and TRBJ1-3, with D maybe TRBD1 (5 bases). The CDR3 spans 13 residues. Trimming shortened V by 5 bases and J by 1 base, and 9 bases separated the two germline ends. Germline loops: CDR1 GTSNPN, CDR2 SVGIG (reference sequence). The CDR3 loop reads CAWDSISGNTIYF. CDR3 nucleotides: TGTGCCTGGGACAGCATTTCTGGAAACACCATATATTTT.

The V and J genes are TRBV15 and TRBJ2-4, with 7 bases lining up with TRBD1. V lost 0 bases and J lost 4; bases outside the gene matches: 3. Germline lookup yields CDR1 LNHNV and CDR2 YYDKDF (reference sequence). The CDR3 is 15 residues long. The CDR3 reads CATSREPGQKNIQYF. CDR3 nucleotide sequence: TGTGCCACCAGCAGAGAGCCGGGACAGAAAAACATTCAGTACTTC.

Here the CDR3 DNA reads TGTGCCATCGGCAAGGGGACTAGCGGGAGGATGACAGATACGCAGTATTTT. This codes for CAIGKGTSGRMTDTQYF. V and J are TRBV10-3 and TRBJ2-3; 15 nucleotides line up with TRBD2. Germline V lookup: CDR1 ENHRY, CDR2 SYGVKD. The CDR3 is made up of 17 amino acids. The junction had 9 bases not matched to a gene; V was cut back by 8 bases and J by 3 bases.

The V gene is TRBV18, the J gene TRBJ2-1; 8 nucleotides agree with TRBD1. CDR1 and CDR2 from the germline V gene are KGHSH and LQKENI. CDR3 length equals 16 residues. J was trimmed by 7 bases and V by 0 bases; bases with no gene match: 8. The CDR3, as DNA: TGTGCCAGCTCACCACCCCCGGACAGGGTCGGGAATGAGCAGTTCTTC. As protein: CASSPPPDRVGNEQFF.

This clone was seen just once. At one end, the junction sequence differs from germline, possibly due to a read error. The chain employs TRBV16 and TRBJ2-7; D is undetermined. The germline CDR1 and CDR2 sequences are KGHSY and FQNENV. The CDR3 covers 12 residues. CDR3 DNA sequence: TGTGCCAGCAGCCAATCGAGGCAGAGTTGGGACTTC. Translation gives CASSQSRQSWDF.

V is TRBV19 and J is TRBJ2-4, with 9 bases fitting TRBD2. V was clipped by 2 bases and J by 7 bases; unmatched bases: 3. Germline V gene data show CDR1 as LNHDA and CDR2 as SQIVND (reference sequence). The CDR3 runs to 14 residues. CDR3 bases: TGTGCCAGTAGTATACGTGGACTAGCGAACATTCAGTACTTC. Residues: CASSIRGLANIQYF.

The chain uses TRBV2 and TRBJ2-2, with D possibly being TRBD1 (5 bases). The V gene lost 4 bases and the J gene lost 1 base, with 7 bases spanning the gap. Germline V lookup: CDR1 SNHLY, CDR2 FYNNEI. The CDR3 is 14 residues long. CDR3 nucleotide sequence: TGTGCCAGCAGTGGACAGAAGAACACCGGGGAGCTGTTTTTT. Translating gives CASSGQKNTGELFF. Drawing the rest from reference TRBV2 and TRBJ2-2, the complete variable domain is EPEVTQTPSHQVTQMGQEVILRCVPISNHLYFYWYRQILGQKVEFLVSFYNNEISEKSEIFDDQFSVERPDGSNFTLKIRSTKLEDSAMYFCASSGQKNTGELFFGEGSRLTVL.

The rearrangement links TRBV12-2 to TRBJ2-3; the table's D gene call, TRBD1, was not cross checked with the DNA. TRBV12-2 is a documented pseudogene. This CDR3 has 16 residues. CDR3: CASRFLGQGATDTQYF. The CDR3 nucleotides are TGTGCAAGTCGCTTCCTCGGACAGGGAGCCACAGATACGCAGTATTTT.

V and J are TRBV5-1 and TRBJ2-3; D is unclear. The CDR3 covers 12 residues. The germline V gene has CDR1 SGHRS and CDR2 YFSETQ. V was pared by 4 bases and J by 2 bases, with 5 bases between. The CDR3 bases are TGCGCCAGCAGCCCCGACACAGATACGCAGTATTTT. As protein: CASSPDTDTQYF.

The chain has TRBV7-6 and TRBJ2-1; TRBD1 is a possible D gene (5 bases). Germline V CDR1 and CDR2: SGHVS, FNYEAQ. The CDR3 covers 13 residues. V gave up 3 bases and J gave up 5 bases, with 8 bases separating them. DNA for the CDR3: TGTGCCAGCAGCTTCTCCAGGGACAATGAGCAGTTCTTC. Its protein is CASSFSRDNEQFF.

The genes are TRBV5-1 and TRBJ1-3, with TRBD1 identical over 8 bases. Germline V gives CDR1 SGHRS, CDR2 YFSETQ. The V and J ends lost 0 bases and 2 bases, in that order; junction bases with no gene match: 7. This CDR3 comprises 17 residues. The CDR3 reads CASSLASRGQAGNTIYF. CDR3 in DNA: TGCGCCAGCAGCTTGGCCTCCAGGGGGCAAGCTGGAAACACCATATATTTT.

The chain combines TRBV6-6 with TRBJ1-1; D possibly corresponds to TRBD1 (5 bases). The germline gives CDR1 MNHNY, CDR2 SVGAGI (reference sequence). The CDR3 runs 16 residues. Deletions cut 2 bases from V and 7 bases from J, with 20 bases between. The CDR3 region is CASSYPALRGLVEAFF. As DNA, the CDR3 is TGTGCCAGCAGTTACCCCGCGCTGAGGGGTTTGGTTGAAGCTTTCTTT.

This clone was detected once. Here the CDR3 DNA reads TGTGCCAGCAGTAAAGAGGGGAAGTTTTCCTACGAGCAGTACTTC. This translates into CASSKEGKFSYEQYF. The V and J genes are TRBV9 and TRBJ2-7; D possibly matches TRBD1 or TRBD2 (5 bases each). V was cut by 5 bases and J by 1 base, with 16 bases left in between. Germline CDR1 and CDR2: SGDLS and YYNGEE. This CDR3 region has 15 residues.

The chain is built from TRBV5-1 and TRBJ1-2; D uncertain. The CDR3 has 13 residues. V was pared by 0 bases and J by 4 bases, with 7 bases between. The germline V gene encodes CDR1 SGHRS and CDR2 YFSETQ. CDR3 amino acids: CASSLVSGYGYTF. CDR3 DNA sequence: TGCGCCAGCAGCTTGGTCTCCGGCTATGGCTACACCTTC.

The V and J genes are TRBV27 and TRBJ2-2; D might be TRBD2 (7 bases). CDR3 size: 14 residues. Trimming took off 4 bases at V and 5 bases at J, with 11 bases between the two ends. Germline V gives CDR1 MNHEY, CDR2 SMNVEV (reference sequence). The CDR3 DNA is TGTGCCAGCAGTTCCGGGGGGCGGACCGGGGAGCTGTTTTTT. It is translated as CASSSGGRTGELFF.

This chain connects TRBV6-1 to TRBJ2-2; perhaps TRBD2 as D (7 bases). The germline V and J ends were trimmed by 5 bases and 6 bases, with 16 bases remaining between them. The CDR3 has 15 residues. CDR1 and CDR2 (germline): MNHNS, SASEGT. The CDR3 sequence is CASSPFGGLAGELFF. DNA for the CDR3: TGTGCCAGCAGTCCCTTCGGGGGGCTGGCCGGGGAGCTGTTTTTT.

This clone was seen just once. The rearrangement joins TRBV11-2 to TRBJ2-1; 8 bases are a match to TRBD2. Trimming at V came to 5 bases and at J to 2 bases, leaving 5 bases not matched to a gene. Germline V CDR1 and CDR2: SGHAT, FQNNGV. This CDR3 has 15 amino acids. The CDR3 protein is CASSMGTSAYNEQFF. In DNA, the CDR3 is TGTGCCAGCAGCATGGGGACTAGTGCCTACAATGAGCAGTTCTTC.

The chain is built from TRBV19 and TRBJ2-5; 10 nucleotides align to TRBD2. V gave up 7 bases and J gave up 5 bases; unmatched junction bases: 7. The CDR3 contains 14 residues. The germline CDR1 and CDR2 sequences are LNHDA and SQIVND (reference sequence). The CDR3 spells CASMLAGDGETQYF. The CDR3 coding sequence is TGTGCCAGTATGCTAGCGGGAGATGGGGAGACCCAGTACTTC.

The rearrangement links TRBV4-3 to TRBJ1-2; 7 bases agree with TRBD1. This CDR3 region has 16 residues. Germline V lookup: CDR1 LGHNA, CDR2 YSLEER. V lost 3 bases and J lost 8; bases outside the gene matches: 15. In DNA form, the CDR3 reads TGCGCCAGCAGCCAGCACAGGGGACCCTCTTCTTCGGGCTACACCTTC. Its translation: CASSQHRGPSSSGYTF.

The chain employs TRBV15 and TRBJ2-7; D unclear. Deletions cut 1 base from V and 1 base from J, with 8 bases between. The CDR3 is 14 amino acids. Per germline, CDR1 LNHNV and CDR2 YYDKDF (reference sequence). This CDR3 reads CATSRAGGSYEQYF. The CDR3 nucleotides are TGTGCCACCAGCAGAGCGGGCGGTTCCTACGAGCAGTACTTC.

V usage is TRBV19 and J usage is TRBJ1-4; maybe TRBD1 (6 bases). With 6 bases removed from V and 0 bases from J, the gap between germline ends came to 20 bases. The CDR3 spans 18 residues. Per the germline V gene, CDR1 is LNHDA and CDR2 is SQIVND (reference sequence). As DNA, the CDR3 is TGTGCCAGTAGACCAACAGGGAGAAGATTTACAACTAATGAAAAACTGTTTTTT. This codes for CASRPTGRRFTTNEKLFF.

The rearrangement joins TRBV6-1 to TRBJ2-1; D gene ambiguous. The CDR3 sequence is 13 residues long. Germline CDR1 MNHNS, CDR2 SASEGT. V lost 6 bases, J lost 7 bases, and 13 bases lay in between. CDR3 nucleotide sequence: TGTGCCAGCAGACGATGGGGTCAAAATGAGCAGTTCTTC. It encodes CASRRWGQNEQFF.

This chain uses TRBV5-1 with TRBJ1-4; the match to TRBD1 covers 8 bases. The V segment lost 4 bases and the J segment 6 bases; nucleotides outside the gene matches: 8. This CDR3 is 15 amino acids long. The germline CDR1 and CDR2 sequences are SGHRS and YFSETQ. Here the CDR3 DNA reads TGCGCCAGCAGCCTGGAAGGACAGGGCTATGAAAAACTGTTTTTT. Translating gives CASSLEGQGYEKLFF.

The genes are TRBV4-2 and TRBJ2-7; the match to TRBD2 covers 10 bases. Germline V gene lookup returns CDR1 LGHNA and CDR2 YNFKEQ. The CDR3 totals 16 residues. The J segment lost 2 bases and the V segment lost 3 bases, leaving 7 bases of the junction unmatched. CDR3 sequence: CASSQTGLAVTYEQYF. CDR3 DNA: TGTGCCAGCAGCCAGACCGGACTAGCGGTAACCTACGAGCAGTACTTC.